This TCR beta chain was observed in a study of blood T cell repertoires in COVID-19. About the study: The origin of the acute and convalescent COVID-19 samples was the United States, Italy and Spain.

Measured with immunoSEQ multiplex PCR; TCRdb has only the in-frame clones, and not every one. Here the sample spans fewer than 400,000 clones, 75% to 90% being singletons. The V gene's germline CDR1 is SGHDT and CDR2 YYEEEE. The junction had 2 bases not matched to a gene; V was cut back by 3 bases and J by 1 base. There are 16 residues in the CDR3. This clone was recorded a few times. The chain combines TRBV5-6 with TRBJ1-4; 11 nucleotides align to TRBD1. The clonotype comes from a woman aged 18-35 years with acute or convalescent COVID-19. Material for sequencing was peripheral blood. The CDR3 coding sequence is TGTGCCAGCAGCTGGGGACAGGGGGTAACTAATGAAAAACTGTTTTTT. Translating it yields CASSWGQGVTNEKLFF.